A single sample gave rise to the 13 T cell receptor beta chains below, sequenced in a study of T cells expressing NK-cell markers. From its re-call of the 5' RACE reads, TCRdb lists each CDR3 protein once, without DNA. The sample spans a few hundred thousand distinct CDR3 sequences; the ten largest clones claim 5.2%. Sequenced sample: blood T cells: a sorted CD56 or NKG2C T cell subset, CD4+ or CD8+ T cells, or bulk PBMC T cells (not recorded which). The receptors were gathered from a man aged 18-75 years in good health.

This chain connects TRBV5-1 to TRBJ2-7; the D call from TCRdb, TRBD1, cannot be confirmed without DNA. Germline-derived CDR1 and CDR2 are SGHRS and YFSETQ. This CDR3 contains 15 residues. The CDR3: CASSGTGTPPSEQYF.

The gene calls are TRBV3-1 and TRBJ2-1; the D call from TCRdb, TRBD1, cannot be confirmed without DNA. Germline V gives CDR1 LGHDT, CDR2 YNNKEL (reference sequence). This CDR3 contains 18 residues. CDR3 region: CASSRGNTRDMDVNEQFF.

V and J are TRBV5-1 and TRBJ2-2. Per the germline V gene, CDR1 is SGHRS and CDR2 is YFSETQ. The CDR3 loop spans 15 amino acids. This chain's CDR3 is CASSLVGPNTGELFF.

CDR3 sequence: CASTNAGVLQAYNEQFF. The genes are TRBV23-1 and TRBJ2-1; with no DNA, the TCRdb D assignment of TRBD1 cannot be verified. TRBV23-1 is assigned to the ORF class and has an uncertain function. The CDR3 extends over 17 amino acids.

This CDR3 is CASSQLDAYYEQYF. The chain links TRBV3-1 to TRBJ2-7. The germline V gene has CDR1 LGHDT and CDR2 YNNKEL (reference sequence). CDR3 length: 14 amino acids.

This chain joins TRBV7-2 and TRBJ1-2; the TCRdb D gene call, TRBD1, has no DNA to confirm it. This CDR3 region has 16 residues. The germline V gene encodes CDR1 SGHTA and CDR2 FQGNSA. The CDR3 sequence: CASSLAQQGVGYGYTF.

The V call is TRBV3-1, the J call TRBJ1-4; checking the TCRdb D call of TRBD1 is not possible without DNA. The CDR3 is 15 amino acids. Per germline, CDR1 LGHDT and CDR2 YNNKEL (reference sequence). CDR3 sequence: CASSPRDRGFEKLFF.

The chain couples TRBV20-1 to TRBJ2-3. Germline CDR1 reads DFQATT; CDR2 reads SNEGSKA (reference sequence). The CDR3 sequence is 14 residues long. Here the CDR3 reads CSARVRFRTDTQYF.

The gene calls are TRBV19 and TRBJ2-3; TCRdb's D call, TRBD1, is unchecked because there is no DNA. The CDR3 length is 14 residues. Per germline, CDR1 LNHDA and CDR2 SQIVND (reference sequence). The CDR3 loop reads CASTNRDSLDTQYF.

This sequence joins TRBV29-1 and TRBJ1-4. Germline V gives CDR1 SQVTM, CDR2 ANQGSEA. This CDR3 region has 11 residues. The CDR3 protein is CSVGREEKLFF. The full variable domain, with the rest looked up from reference TRBV29-1 and TRBJ1-4, is SAVISQKPSRDICQRGTSLTIQCQVDSQVTMMFWYRQQPGQSLTLIATANQGSEATYESGFVIDKFPISRPNLTFSTLTVSNMSPEDSSIYLCSVGREEKLFFGSGTQLSVL.

The chain combines TRBV4-1 with TRBJ1-5. The CDR3 runs to 17 residues. From germline, CDR1 is MGHRA and CDR2 YSYEKL. The CDR3 protein is CASSQGGVTMFGQPQHF.

CDR3 in amino acids: CASSPLSGGPLHF. The chain combines TRBV3-1 with TRBJ1-6. CDR1 is LGHDT, CDR2 YNNKEL, per germline (reference sequence). CDR3 length: 13 residues.

The rearrangement joins TRBV20-1 to TRBJ1-5; TCRdb lists TRBD1, though no DNA is available to test this call. This CDR3 has 14 amino acids. Germline assignment: CDR1 DFQATT and CDR2 SNEGSKA (reference sequence). The chain's CDR3 is CSALQGGPGQPQHF.